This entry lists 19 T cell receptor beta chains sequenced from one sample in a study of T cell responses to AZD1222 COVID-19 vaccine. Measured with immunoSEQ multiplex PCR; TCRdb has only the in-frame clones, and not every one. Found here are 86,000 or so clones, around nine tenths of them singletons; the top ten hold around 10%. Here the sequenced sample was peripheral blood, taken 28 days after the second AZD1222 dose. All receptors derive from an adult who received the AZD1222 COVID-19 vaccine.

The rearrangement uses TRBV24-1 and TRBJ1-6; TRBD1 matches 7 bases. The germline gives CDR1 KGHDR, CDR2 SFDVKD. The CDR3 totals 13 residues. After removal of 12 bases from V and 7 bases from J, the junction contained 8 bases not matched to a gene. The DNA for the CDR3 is TGTGCCGCGCCCGGACAGGAGAATTCACCCCTCCACTTT. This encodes CAAPGQENSPLHF.

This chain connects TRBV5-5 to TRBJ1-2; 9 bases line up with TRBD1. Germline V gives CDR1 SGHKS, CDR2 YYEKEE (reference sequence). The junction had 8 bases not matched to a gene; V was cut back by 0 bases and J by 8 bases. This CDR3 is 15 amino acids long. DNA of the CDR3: TGTGCCAGCAGCTTGGAAAGACAGGGGGATGGCGGCTACACCTTC. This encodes CASSLERQGDGGYTF.

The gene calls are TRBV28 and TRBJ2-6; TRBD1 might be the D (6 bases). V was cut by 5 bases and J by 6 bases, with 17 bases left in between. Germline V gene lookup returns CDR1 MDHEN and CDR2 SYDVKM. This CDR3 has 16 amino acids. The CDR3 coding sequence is TGTGCCAGCAGTCTAGCCGGGACACCCCTGGCCAACGTCCTGACTTTC. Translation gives CASSLAGTPLANVLTF.

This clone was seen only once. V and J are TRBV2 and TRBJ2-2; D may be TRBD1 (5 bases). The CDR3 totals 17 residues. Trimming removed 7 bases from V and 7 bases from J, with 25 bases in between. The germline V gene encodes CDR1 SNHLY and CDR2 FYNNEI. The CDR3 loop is CASIIDSHKPNVGELFF. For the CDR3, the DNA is TGTGCCAGCATCATCGACAGTCACAAACCGAACGTCGGGGAGCTGTTTTTT.

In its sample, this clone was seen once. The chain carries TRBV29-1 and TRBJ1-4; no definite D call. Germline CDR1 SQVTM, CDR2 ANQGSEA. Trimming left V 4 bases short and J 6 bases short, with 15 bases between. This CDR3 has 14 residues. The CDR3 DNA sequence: TGCAGCGTTGGCGGCTCCGGAGGAGATGAAAAACTGTTTTTT. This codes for CSVGGSGGDEKLFF.

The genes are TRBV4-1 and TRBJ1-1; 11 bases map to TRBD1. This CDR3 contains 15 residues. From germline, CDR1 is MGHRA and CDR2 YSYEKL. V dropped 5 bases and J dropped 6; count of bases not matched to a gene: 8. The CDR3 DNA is TGCGCCAGCAGCGAATGGACAGGGGGCGAGGCTGAAGCTTTCTTT. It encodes CASSEWTGGEAEAFF.

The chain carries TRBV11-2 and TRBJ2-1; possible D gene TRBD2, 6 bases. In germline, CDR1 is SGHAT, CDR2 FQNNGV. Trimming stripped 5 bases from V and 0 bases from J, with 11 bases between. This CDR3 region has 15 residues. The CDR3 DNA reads TGTGCCAGCAGCCCCAGAGCGGGCTCCTACAATGAGCAGTTCTTC. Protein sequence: CASSPRAGSYNEQFF.

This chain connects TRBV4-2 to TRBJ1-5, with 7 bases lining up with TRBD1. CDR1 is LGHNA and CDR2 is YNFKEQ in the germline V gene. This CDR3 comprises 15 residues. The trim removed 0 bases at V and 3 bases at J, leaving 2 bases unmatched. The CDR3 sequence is CASSQETGYNQPQHF. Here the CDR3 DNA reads TGTGCCAGCAGCCAAGAGACAGGGTACAATCAGCCCCAGCATTTT.

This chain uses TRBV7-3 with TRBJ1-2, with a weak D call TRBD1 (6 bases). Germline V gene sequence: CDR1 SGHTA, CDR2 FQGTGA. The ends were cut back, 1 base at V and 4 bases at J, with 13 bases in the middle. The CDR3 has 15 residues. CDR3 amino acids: CASSLKGGLGYGYTF. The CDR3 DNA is TGTGCCAGCAGCTTAAAGGGGGGGCTTGGCTATGGCTACACCTTC.

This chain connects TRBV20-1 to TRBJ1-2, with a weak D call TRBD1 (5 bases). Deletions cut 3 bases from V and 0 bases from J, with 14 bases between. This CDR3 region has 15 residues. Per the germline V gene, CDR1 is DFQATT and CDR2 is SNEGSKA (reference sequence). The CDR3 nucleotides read TGCAGTGCTAGTCAGGGTGGAGGGGCTAACTATGGCTACACCTTC. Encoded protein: CSASQGGGANYGYTF.

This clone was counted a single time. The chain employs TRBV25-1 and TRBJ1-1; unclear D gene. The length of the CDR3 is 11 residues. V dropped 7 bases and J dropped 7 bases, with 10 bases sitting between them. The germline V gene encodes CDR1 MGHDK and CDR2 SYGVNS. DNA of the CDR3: TGTGCCAGCAAAGGGCGGTTTGAAGCTTTCTTT. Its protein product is CASKGRFEAFF.

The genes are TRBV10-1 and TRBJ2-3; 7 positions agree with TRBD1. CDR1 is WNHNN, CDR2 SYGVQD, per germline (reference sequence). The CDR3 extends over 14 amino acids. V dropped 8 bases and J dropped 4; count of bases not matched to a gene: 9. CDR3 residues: CASSTGFFADTQYF. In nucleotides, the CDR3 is TGCGCCAGCTCGACAGGGTTTTTCGCAGATACGCAGTATTTT.

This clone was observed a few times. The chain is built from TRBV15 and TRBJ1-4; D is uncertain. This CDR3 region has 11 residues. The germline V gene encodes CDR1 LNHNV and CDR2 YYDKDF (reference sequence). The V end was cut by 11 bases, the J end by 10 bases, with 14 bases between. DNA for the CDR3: TGTGCCGCCCGGGGTCTTGGAAAACTGTTTTTT. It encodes CAARGLGKLFF.

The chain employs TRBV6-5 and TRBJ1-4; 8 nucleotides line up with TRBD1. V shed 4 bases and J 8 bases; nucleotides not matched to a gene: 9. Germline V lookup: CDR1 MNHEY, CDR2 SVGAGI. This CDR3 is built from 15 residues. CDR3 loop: CASSSNRGWREKLFF. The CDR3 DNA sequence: TGTGCCAGCAGTTCCAACAGGGGGTGGAGGGAAAAACTGTTTTTT.

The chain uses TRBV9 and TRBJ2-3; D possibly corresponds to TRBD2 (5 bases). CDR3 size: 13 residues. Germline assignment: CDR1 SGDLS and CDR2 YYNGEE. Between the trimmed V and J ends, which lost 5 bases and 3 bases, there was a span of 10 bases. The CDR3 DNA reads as TGTGCCAGCAGTCTTAGCGCTACAGATACGCAGTATTTT. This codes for CASSLSATDTQYF.

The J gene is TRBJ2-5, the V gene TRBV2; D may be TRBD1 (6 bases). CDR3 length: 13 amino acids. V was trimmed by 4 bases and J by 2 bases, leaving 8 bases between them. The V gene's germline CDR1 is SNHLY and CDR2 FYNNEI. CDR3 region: CASSGTGQETQYF. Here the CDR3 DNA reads TGTGCCAGCAGTGGTACAGGGCAAGAGACCCAGTACTTC.

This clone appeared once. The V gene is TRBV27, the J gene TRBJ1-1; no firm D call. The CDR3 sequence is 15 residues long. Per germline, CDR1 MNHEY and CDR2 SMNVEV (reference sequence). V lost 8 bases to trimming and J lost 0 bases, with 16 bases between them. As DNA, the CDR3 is TGTGCCAGCCCTCCGTTGACGATGGTGAACACTGAAGCTTTCTTT. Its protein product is CASPPLTMVNTEAFF.

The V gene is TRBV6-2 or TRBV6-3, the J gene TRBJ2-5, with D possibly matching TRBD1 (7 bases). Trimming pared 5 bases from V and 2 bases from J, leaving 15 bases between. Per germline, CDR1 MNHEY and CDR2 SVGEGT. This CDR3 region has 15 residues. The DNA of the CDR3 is TGTGCCAGCAGTCCCGGCGGGACAGCACAAGAGACCCAGTACTTC. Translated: CASSPGGTAQETQYF.

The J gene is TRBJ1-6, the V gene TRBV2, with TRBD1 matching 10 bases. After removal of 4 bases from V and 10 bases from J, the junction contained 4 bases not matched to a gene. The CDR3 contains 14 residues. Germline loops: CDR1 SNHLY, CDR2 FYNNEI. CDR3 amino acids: CASSARQGASPLHF. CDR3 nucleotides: TGTGCCAGCAGTGCGCGACAGGGGGCCTCACCCCTCCACTTT.